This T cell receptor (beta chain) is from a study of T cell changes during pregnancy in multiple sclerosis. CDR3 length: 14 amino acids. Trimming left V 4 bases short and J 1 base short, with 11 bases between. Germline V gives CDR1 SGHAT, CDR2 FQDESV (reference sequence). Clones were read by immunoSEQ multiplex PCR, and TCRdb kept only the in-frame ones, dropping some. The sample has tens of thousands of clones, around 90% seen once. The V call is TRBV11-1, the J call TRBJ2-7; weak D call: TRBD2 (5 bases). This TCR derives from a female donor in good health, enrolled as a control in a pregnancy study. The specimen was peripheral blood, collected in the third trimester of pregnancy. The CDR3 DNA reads TGTGCCAGCAGCTCGGACTTCCGTTCCTACGAGCAGTACTTC. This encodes CASSSDFRSYEQYF.